These 16 T cell receptor beta chains came from one sample sequenced in a study of T cell changes during pregnancy in multiple sclerosis. TCRdb's table, derived via immunoSEQ multiplex PCR, lists solely in-frame clones and lacks some. The sample lists under 150,000 clones; roughly 95% were seen once. This material consisted of peripheral blood, taken after pregnancy. The receptors were sampled from a female donor with multiple sclerosis, enrolled in a pregnancy study.

The V call is TRBV27, the J call TRBJ2-7, with TRBD1 matching over 9 bases. The CDR3 covers 15 residues. Germline assignment: CDR1 MNHEY and CDR2 SMNVEV (reference sequence). V was pared by 0 bases and J by 3 bases, with 3 bases of the junction left unmatched. CDR3 nucleotides: TGTGCCAGCAGTTTATCCGGGACAGGGCTCTACGAGCAGTACTTC. Translating gives CASSLSGTGLYEQYF.

This chain links TRBV2 with TRBJ2-2; D is perhaps TRBD1 (6 bases). CDR3 size: 16 residues. Germline V gene sequence: CDR1 SNHLY, CDR2 FYNNEI. The V and J ends lost 0 bases and 5 bases respectively, with 13 bases between them. The CDR3 loop reads CASSEAGQYLTGELFF. The CDR3 coding sequence is TGTGCCAGCAGTGAAGCCGGACAGTACCTAACCGGGGAGCTGTTTTTT.

The chain carries TRBV5-4 and TRBJ1-3, with D possibly TRBD1 on 6 matching bases. Germline-derived CDR1 and CDR2 are SGHNT and YYREEE (reference sequence). V gave up 4 bases and J gave up 0 bases, with 11 bases separating them. CDR3 length: 15 amino acids. CDR3 amino acids: CASSGLTGSGNTIYF. CDR3 DNA sequence: TGTGCCAGCAGCGGATTGACAGGCTCTGGAAACACCATATATTTT.

The chain has TRBV30 and TRBJ2-3; D call uncertain. The CDR3 contains 12 residues. Germline V gene sequence: CDR1 GTSNPN, CDR2 SVGIG (reference sequence). The V end lost 2 bases, the J end lost 6 bases, and 9 bases lay between the germline ends. The CDR3 is CAWSSLRDTQYF. Written as DNA, the CDR3 is TGTGCCTGGAGTTCCCTGAGGGATACGCAGTATTTT.

The chain is built from TRBV28 and TRBJ2-3; TRBD2 might be the D (6 bases). The CDR3 is 15 residues long. Germline CDR1 is MDHEN and CDR2 is SYDVKM. V was pared by 8 bases and J by 1 base, with 16 bases between. CDR3 protein: CASGDLSFGTDTQYF. CDR3 DNA sequence: TGTGCCAGCGGGGACTTGTCCTTTGGCACAGATACGCAGTATTTT.

The J gene is TRBJ2-1, the V gene TRBV23-1; TRBD2 matches 15 bases. TRBV23-1 is known as an ORF, though its function is uncertain. The CDR3 consists of 24 residues. Trimming cost V 0 bases and J 8 bases; bases outside gene matches: 26. CDR3 DNA: TGCGCCAGCAGTCAATCGAAGGCGCCCGGACAGCAAAGGACTAGCGGGAGGGCCCGCGATGAGCAGTTCTTC. Its protein product is CASSQSKAPGQQRTSGRARDEQFF.

The V call is TRBV23-1, the J call TRBJ2-7, with TRBD1 matching over 8 bases. Being an ORF, TRBV23-1 has a function that is uncertain. Losses at the gene ends were 4 bases for V and 3 bases for J; bases not matched to a gene: 17. The CDR3 spans 18 residues. The CDR3 protein is CASSPTRPDREKNYEQYF. The CDR3 nucleotides read TGCGCCAGCAGTCCCACCCGCCCGGACAGGGAGAAGAACTACGAGCAGTACTTC.

V gene TRBV4-2 combines with J gene TRBJ2-6; no clear D. The germline V gene has CDR1 LGHNA and CDR2 YNFKEQ. The CDR3 consists of 15 residues. V lost 1 base and J 1 base, leaving 5 bases between the germline ends. Written as DNA, the CDR3 is TGTGCCAGCAGCCAAGTGCGATCTGGGGCCAACGTCCTGACTTTC. Protein sequence: CASSQVRSGANVLTF.

The chain employs TRBV6-5 and TRBJ2-7; a weak D match, TRBD1 (5 bases). Trimming cost V 5 bases and J 7 bases, with 9 bases left between them. The germline CDR1 and CDR2 sequences are MNHEY and SVGAGI. This CDR3 contains 11 residues. The CDR3: CASSRKGEQYF. The CDR3 nucleotides read TGTGCCAGCAGTCGCAAGGGGGAGCAGTACTTC.

V and J are TRBV7-6 and TRBJ2-7; possibly TRBD1 for D (6 bases). Trimming shortened V by 3 bases and J by 1 base, and 13 bases separated the two germline ends. The CDR3 totals 15 residues. The germline V gene encodes CDR1 SGHVS and CDR2 FNYEAQ. CDR3 amino acids: CASSLGAADSYEQYF. CDR3 in DNA: TGTGCCAGCAGCTTGGGGGCGGCAGATTCCTACGAGCAGTACTTC.

Only one count was recorded for this clone. CDR3 amino acids: CASSGQGTYEQFF. CDR3 DNA sequence: TGCGCCAGCTCGGGACAGGGGACCTATGAGCAGTTCTTC. The chain uses TRBV5-1 and TRBJ2-1; TRBD1 agrees at 10 bases. This CDR3 is built from 13 residues. Per germline, CDR1 SGHRS and CDR2 YFSETQ. V lost 7 bases to trimming and J lost 8 bases; unmatched junction nucleotides: 6.

The V gene is TRBV2, the J gene TRBJ2-3; 10 bases map to TRBD2. Unmatched junction bases numbered 8, after V lost 5 bases and J lost 6 bases. The CDR3 sequence is 15 residues long. CDR1 and CDR2 from the germline V gene are SNHLY and FYNNEI. CDR3 protein: CASSLLAGVRDTQYF. CDR3 in DNA: TGTGCCAGCAGTTTGCTAGCGGGAGTACGGGATACGCAGTATTTT. Based on the CDR3 plus reference TRBV2 and TRBJ2-3, the full variable domain is EPEVTQTPSHQVTQMGQEVILRCVPISNHLYFYWYRQILGQKVEFLVSFYNNEISEKSEIFDDQFSVERPDGSNFTLKIRSTKLEDSAMYFCASSLLAGVRDTQYFGPGTRLTVL.

The chain carries TRBV19 and TRBJ2-7; perhaps TRBD1 as D (6 bases). Germline-derived CDR1 and CDR2 are LNHDA and SQIVND (reference sequence). The ends were cut back, 5 bases at V and 0 bases at J, with 11 bases in the middle. This CDR3 region has 14 residues. CDR3 nucleotides: TGTGCCAGTAGTCCCGGGACAAGCTCCTACGAGCAGTACTTC. Translation gives CASSPGTSSYEQYF.

The V call is TRBV28, the J call TRBJ2-7; no firm D call. V was shortened by 6 bases and J by 2 bases, with 20 bases between the two germline ends. The CDR3 consists of 16 residues. Germline V gene sequence: CDR1 MDHEN, CDR2 SYDVKM. The CDR3 region is CASRTNRGMNPYEQYF. The CDR3 DNA is TGTGCCAGCAGGACCAATCGAGGCATGAACCCCTACGAGCAGTACTTC.

This chain links TRBV5-5 with TRBJ2-1; D not resolved. Trimming removed 4 bases at V and 6 bases at J, with 17 bases between. CDR3 length: 15 residues. In germline, CDR1 is SGHKS, CDR2 YYEKEE (reference sequence). The CDR3 region is CASSPTGLSGNEQFF. The CDR3 DNA follows: TGTGCCAGCAGCCCAACCGGTTTAAGTGGCAATGAGCAGTTCTTC. The full variable domain, its missing parts supplied by reference TRBV5-5 and TRBJ2-1, is DAGVTQSPTHLIKTRGQQVTLRCSPISGHKSVSWYQQVLGQGPQFIFQYYEKEERGRGNFPDRFSARQFPNYSSELNVNALLLGDSALYLCASSPTGLSGNEQFFGPGTRLTVL.

CDR3 residues: CASSLELWGGTDTQYF. The DNA for the CDR3 is TGTGCCAGCAGCCTAGAGCTATGGGGGGGCACAGATACGCAGTATTTT. V and J are TRBV7-2 and TRBJ2-3; maybe TRBD2 (6 bases). Looked up from germline, CDR1 is SGHTA and CDR2 is FQGNSA. Trimming took off 5 bases at V and 1 base at J, with 16 bases between the two ends. The length of the CDR3 is 16 residues.